Given below is one T cell receptor (beta chain) in context. Its antigen remains unidentified. This sample was taken from a study of T cell responses to AZD1222 COVID-19 vaccine. V gave up 7 bases and J gave up 0 bases, with 4 bases separating them. The CDR3 runs to 12 residues. Whole-study findings and limits: Per reports, nearly half of all spike-specific TCRs target regions that are unmutated in variants. Seropositive at baseline were only a handful of AZD1222 recipients. Clonal diversity may have been underestimated in mostly white British donors.

Method: immunoSEQ multiplex PCR; TCRdb's copy keeps in-frame clones and lacks some. This table has approximately 130,000 clones, 80% to 90% appearing once. The chain recombines TRBV12-3 or TRBV12-4 with TRBJ1-5; no firm D call. The material was peripheral blood, obtained 28 days after the second AZD1222 dose. This TCR derives from an adult who received the AZD1222 COVID-19 vaccine. CDR3 protein: CASKRSNQPQHF. CDR3 DNA: TGTGCCAGCAAACGTAGCAATCAGCCCCAGCATTTT.